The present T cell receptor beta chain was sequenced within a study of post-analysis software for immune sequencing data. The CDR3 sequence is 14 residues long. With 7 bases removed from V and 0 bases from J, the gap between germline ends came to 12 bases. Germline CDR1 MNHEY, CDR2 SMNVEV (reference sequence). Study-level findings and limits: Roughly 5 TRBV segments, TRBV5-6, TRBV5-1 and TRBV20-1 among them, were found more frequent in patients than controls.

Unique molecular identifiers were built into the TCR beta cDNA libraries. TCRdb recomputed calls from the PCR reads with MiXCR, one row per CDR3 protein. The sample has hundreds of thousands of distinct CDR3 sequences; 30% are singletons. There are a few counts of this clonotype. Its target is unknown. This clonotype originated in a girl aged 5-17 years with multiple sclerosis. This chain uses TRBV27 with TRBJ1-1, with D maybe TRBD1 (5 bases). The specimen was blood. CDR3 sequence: CASKVTAMNTEAFF. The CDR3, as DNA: TGTGCCAGCAAAGTGACAGCTATGAACACTGAAGCTTTCTTT.